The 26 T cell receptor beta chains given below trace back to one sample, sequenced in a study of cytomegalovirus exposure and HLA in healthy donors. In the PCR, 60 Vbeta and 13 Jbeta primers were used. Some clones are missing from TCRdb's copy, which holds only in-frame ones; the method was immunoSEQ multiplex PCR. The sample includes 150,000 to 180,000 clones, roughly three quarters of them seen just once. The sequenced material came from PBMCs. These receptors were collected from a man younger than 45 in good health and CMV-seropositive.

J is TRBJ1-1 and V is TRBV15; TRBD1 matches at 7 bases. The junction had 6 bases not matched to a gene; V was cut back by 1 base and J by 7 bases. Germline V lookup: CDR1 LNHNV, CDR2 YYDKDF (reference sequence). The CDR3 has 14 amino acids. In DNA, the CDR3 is TGTGCCACCAGCAGAGCTACAGGGGCTATTGAAGCTTTCTTT. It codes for CATSRATGAIEAFF. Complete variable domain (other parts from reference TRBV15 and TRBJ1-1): DAMVIQNPRYQVTQFGKPVTLSCSQTLNHNVMYWYQQKSSQAPKLLFHYYDKDFNNEADTPDNFQSRRPNTSFCFLDIRSPGLGDTAMYLCATSRATGAIEAFFGQGTRLTVV.

CDR3 in amino acids: CASSVTGQGYHEQFF. The CDR3 DNA sequence: TGTGCCAGCAGCGTTACCGGACAGGGATACCATGAGCAGTTCTTC. The V gene is TRBV9, the J gene TRBJ2-1; 8 positions agree with TRBD1. Germline V lookup: CDR1 SGDLS, CDR2 YYNGEE. CDR3 length: 15 amino acids. Unmatched junction bases numbered 9, after V lost 2 bases and J lost 8 bases. Using reference TRBV9 and TRBJ2-1 for the parts outside the CDR3, the full variable domain is DSGVTQTPKHLITATGQRVTLRCSPRSGDLSVYWYQQSLDQGLQFLIQYYNGEERAKGNILERFSAQQFPDLHSELNLSSLELGDSALYFCASSVTGQGYHEQFFGPGTRLTVL.

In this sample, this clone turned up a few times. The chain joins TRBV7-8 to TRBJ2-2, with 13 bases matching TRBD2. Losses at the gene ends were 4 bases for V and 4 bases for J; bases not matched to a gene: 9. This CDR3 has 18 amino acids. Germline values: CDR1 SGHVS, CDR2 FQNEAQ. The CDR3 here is CASSSRTSGSIGTGELFF. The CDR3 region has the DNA TGTGCCAGCAGCTCTCGGACTAGCGGGAGTATAGGCACCGGGGAGCTGTTTTTT.

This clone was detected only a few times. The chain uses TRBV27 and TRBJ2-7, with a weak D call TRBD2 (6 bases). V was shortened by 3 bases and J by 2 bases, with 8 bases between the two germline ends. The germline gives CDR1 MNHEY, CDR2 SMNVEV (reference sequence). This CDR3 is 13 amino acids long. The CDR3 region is CASSFSGTYEQYF. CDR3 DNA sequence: TGTGCCAGCAGTTTTAGCGGTACCTACGAGCAGTACTTC.

The CDR3 loop is CASSSGSSYEQYF. As DNA, the CDR3 is TGCGCCAGCAGTAGCGGGAGTTCCTACGAGCAGTACTTC. The V and J genes are TRBV5-1 and TRBJ2-7; 9 nucleotides agree with TRBD2. The junction had 1 base not matched to a gene; V was cut back by 5 bases and J by 1 base. Germline-derived CDR1 and CDR2 are SGHRS and YFSETQ. The CDR3 length is 13 residues.

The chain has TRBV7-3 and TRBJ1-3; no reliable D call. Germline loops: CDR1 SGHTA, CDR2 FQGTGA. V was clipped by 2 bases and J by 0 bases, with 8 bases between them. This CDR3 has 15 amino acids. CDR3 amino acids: CASSLGGSSGNTIYF. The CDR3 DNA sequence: TGTGCCAGCAGCTTAGGTGGGAGCTCTGGAAACACCATATATTTT.

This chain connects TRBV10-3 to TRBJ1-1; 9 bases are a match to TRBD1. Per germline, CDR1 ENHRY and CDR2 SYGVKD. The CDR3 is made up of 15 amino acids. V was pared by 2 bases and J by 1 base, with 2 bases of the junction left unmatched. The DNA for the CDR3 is TGTGCCATCAGTGAGGAGGACAGGGGGAACACTGAAGCTTTCTTT. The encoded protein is CAISEEDRGNTEAFF.

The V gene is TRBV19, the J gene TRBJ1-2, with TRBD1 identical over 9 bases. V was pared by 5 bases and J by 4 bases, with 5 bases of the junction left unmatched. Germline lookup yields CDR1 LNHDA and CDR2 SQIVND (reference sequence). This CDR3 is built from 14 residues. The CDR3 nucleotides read TGTGCCAGTAGTCCGAGGACAGGGGCCTATGGCTACACCTTC. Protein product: CASSPRTGAYGYTF.

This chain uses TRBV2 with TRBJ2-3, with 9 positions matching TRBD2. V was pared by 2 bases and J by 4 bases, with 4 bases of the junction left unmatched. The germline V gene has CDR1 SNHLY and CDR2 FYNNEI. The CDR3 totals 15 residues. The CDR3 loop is CASSEQVAGADTQYF. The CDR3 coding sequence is TGTGCCAGCAGTGAACAGGTAGCGGGAGCAGATACGCAGTATTTT.

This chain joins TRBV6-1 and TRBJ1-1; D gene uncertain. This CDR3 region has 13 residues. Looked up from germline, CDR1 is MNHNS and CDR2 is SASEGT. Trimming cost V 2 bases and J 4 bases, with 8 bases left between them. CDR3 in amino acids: CASSEWRVTEAFF. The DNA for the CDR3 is TGTGCCAGCAGTGAATGGAGGGTCACTGAAGCTTTCTTT.

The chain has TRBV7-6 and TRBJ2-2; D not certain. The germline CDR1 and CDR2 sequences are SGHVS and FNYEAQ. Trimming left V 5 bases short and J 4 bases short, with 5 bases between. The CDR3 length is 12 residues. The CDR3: CASSPSTGELFF. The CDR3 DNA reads TGTGCCAGCAGCCCCAGCACCGGGGAGCTGTTTTTT.

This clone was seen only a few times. The DNA for the CDR3 is TGTGCCAGCAGTTACGGGGCAGGGGTGAACACTGAAGCTTTCTTT. It codes for CASSYGAGVNTEAFF. This chain connects TRBV6-6 to TRBJ1-1, with a tentative D call TRBD1 (6 bases). V lost 2 bases and J lost 0, with 10 bases in between. Per the germline V gene, CDR1 is MNHNY and CDR2 is SVGAGI (reference sequence). The CDR3 runs 15 residues.

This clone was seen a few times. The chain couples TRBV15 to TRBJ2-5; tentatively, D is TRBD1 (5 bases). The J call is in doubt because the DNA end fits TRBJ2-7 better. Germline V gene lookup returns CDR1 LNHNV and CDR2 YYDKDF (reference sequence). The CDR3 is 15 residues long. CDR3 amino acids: CATSMGQASSYEQYF. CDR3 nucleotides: TGTGCCACCAGCATGGGGCAGGCCAGCTCCTACGAGCAGTACTTC.

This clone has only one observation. DNA of the CDR3: TGTGCCAGCAGCGCCCGTTCATTAGCGACCGGGGCCAACGTCCTGACTTTC. Its protein is CASSARSLATGANVLTF. The chain couples TRBV9 to TRBJ2-6, with D perhaps TRBD2 (5 bases). There are 17 residues in the CDR3. Germline CDR1 and CDR2: SGDLS and YYNGEE. V was clipped by 3 bases and J by 4 bases, with 17 bases between them.

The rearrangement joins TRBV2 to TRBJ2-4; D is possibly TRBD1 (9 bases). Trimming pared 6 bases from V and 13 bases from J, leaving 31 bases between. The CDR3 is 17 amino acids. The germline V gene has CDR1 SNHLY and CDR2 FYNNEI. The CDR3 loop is CASRGGTGSLAGCIQYF. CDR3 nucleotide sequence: TGTGCCAGCAGGGGAGGGACAGGGTCGCTAGCGGGCTGTATACAGTACTTC.

The DNA for the CDR3 is TGTGCCAGTAGTCGGACAGGTTACGCGGATACGCAGTATTTT. It encodes CASSRTGYADTQYF. This chain links TRBV19 with TRBJ2-3; TRBD1 matches at 7 bases. CDR1 LNHDA and CDR2 SQIVND come from the germline V gene (reference sequence). The CDR3 runs to 14 residues. The V segment lost 5 bases and the J segment 6 bases; nucleotides outside the gene matches: 8.

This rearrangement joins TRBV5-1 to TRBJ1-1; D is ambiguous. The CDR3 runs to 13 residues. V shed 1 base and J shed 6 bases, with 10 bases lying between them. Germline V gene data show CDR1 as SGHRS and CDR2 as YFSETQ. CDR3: CASSLFNPAEAFF. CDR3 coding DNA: TGCGCCAGCAGCTTGTTTAATCCTGCTGAAGCTTTCTTT.

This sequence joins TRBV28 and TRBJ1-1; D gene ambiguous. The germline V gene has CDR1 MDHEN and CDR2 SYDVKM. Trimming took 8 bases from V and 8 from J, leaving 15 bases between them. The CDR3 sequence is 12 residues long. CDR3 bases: TGTGCCAGCCTCCGGCCGGCAGGCGAAGCTTTCTTT. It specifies CASLRPAGEAFF.

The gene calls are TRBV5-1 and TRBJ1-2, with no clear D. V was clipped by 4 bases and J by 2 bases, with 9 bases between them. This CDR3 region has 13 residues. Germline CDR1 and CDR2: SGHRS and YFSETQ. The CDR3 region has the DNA TGCGCCAGCAGCATGGACGGGAACTATGGCTACACCTTC. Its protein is CASSMDGNYGYTF.

The CDR3 DNA reads TGTGCCAGCATGGGACAGTTCATGAACACTGAAGCTTTCTTT. It specifies CASMGQFMNTEAFF. The chain links TRBV6-1 to TRBJ1-1, with 7 bases lining up with TRBD1. V was pared by 7 bases and J by 0 bases, with 5 bases of the junction left unmatched. From germline, CDR1 is MNHNS and CDR2 SASEGT. The CDR3 sequence is 14 residues long.

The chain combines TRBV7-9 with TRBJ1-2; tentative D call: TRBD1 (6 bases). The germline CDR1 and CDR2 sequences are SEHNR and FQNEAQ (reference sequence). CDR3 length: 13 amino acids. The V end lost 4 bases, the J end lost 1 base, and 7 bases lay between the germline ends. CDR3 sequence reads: CASSSDSNYGYTF. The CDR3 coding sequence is TGTGCCAGCAGCTCGGACAGTAACTATGGCTACACCTTC.

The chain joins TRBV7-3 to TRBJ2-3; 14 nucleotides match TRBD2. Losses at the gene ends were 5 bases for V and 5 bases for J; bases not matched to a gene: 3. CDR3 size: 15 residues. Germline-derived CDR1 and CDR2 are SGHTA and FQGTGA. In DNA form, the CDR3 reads TGTGCCAGCAGCCCCGGGACTAGCGGGGGAGATACGCAGTATTTT. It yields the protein CASSPGTSGGDTQYF.

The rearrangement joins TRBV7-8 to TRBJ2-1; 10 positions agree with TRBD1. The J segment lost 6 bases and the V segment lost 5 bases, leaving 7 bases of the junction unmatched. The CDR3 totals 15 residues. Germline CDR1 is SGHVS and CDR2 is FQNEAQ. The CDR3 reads CASSARTGGFNEQFF. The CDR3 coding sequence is TGTGCCAGCAGCGCCCGGACAGGGGGTTTCAATGAGCAGTTCTTC.

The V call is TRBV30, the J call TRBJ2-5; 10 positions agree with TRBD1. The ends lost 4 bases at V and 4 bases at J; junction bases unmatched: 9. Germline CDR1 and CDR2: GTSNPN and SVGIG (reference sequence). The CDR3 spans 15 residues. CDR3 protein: CAWTPTGGLAETQYF. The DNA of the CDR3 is TGTGCCTGGACGCCGACAGGGGGCTTGGCAGAGACCCAGTACTTC.

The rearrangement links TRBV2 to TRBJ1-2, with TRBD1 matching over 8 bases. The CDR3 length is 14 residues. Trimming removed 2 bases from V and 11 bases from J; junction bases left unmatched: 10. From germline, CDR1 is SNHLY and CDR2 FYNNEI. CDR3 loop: CASSEWRQGSGYTF. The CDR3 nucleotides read TGTGCCAGCAGTGAATGGAGACAGGGGAGTGGGTACACCTTC.

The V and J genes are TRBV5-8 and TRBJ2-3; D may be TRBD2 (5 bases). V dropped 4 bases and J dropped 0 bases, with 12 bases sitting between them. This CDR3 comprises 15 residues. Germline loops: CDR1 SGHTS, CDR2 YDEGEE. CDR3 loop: CASSASGLSTDTQYF. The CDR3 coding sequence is TGTGCCAGCAGCGCGAGCGGACTTAGCACAGATACGCAGTATTTT.